The present TCR beta chain was sequenced within a study of cytomegalovirus exposure and HLA in healthy donors. Study information: Early release data held around 80 million unique TCRs from HLA-typed donors.

Both 60 Vbeta primers and 13 Jbeta primers went into the PCR. Repertoires were generated with immunoSEQ multiplex PCR, while TCRdb's copy carries only in-frame clones and drops some. The sample has tens of thousands of clones; approximately 84% are singletons. Study results and limitations: Data from an earlier analysis indicated that most TCR beta V segments were productive either about 90% or about 30% of the time.

Germline V gives CDR1 MNHEY, CDR2 SVGAGI. The CDR3 extends over 13 amino acids. The ends were cut back, 7 bases at V and 2 bases at J, with 11 bases in the middle. For this clone: The antigen is not known.

This clonotype originated in a man younger than 35 in good health and CMV-seronegative. The chain is built from TRBV6-5 and TRBJ1-1, with a possible D match to TRBD1 (5 bases). Sequenced input: PBMCs. The CDR3 loop is CASKTTANTEAFF. The CDR3 coding sequence is TGTGCCAGCAAGACGACAGCAAACACTGAAGCTTTCTTT.